This TCR beta chain is drawn from a study of PD-L1 blockade in urothelial cancer. Only in-frame clones appear in the TCRdb table, and some are missing; sequencing was by immunoSEQ multiplex PCR. The sample includes tens of thousands of clones, roughly 80% of them seen just once. Regarding the study as a whole: Below-median pretreatment blood TCR clonality was a predictor of better survival.

To note about this clone: Its antigen is currently unknown.

This receptor was obtained from a man between 70 and 80 years old with urothelial cancer. The sequencing here drew on PBMCs, taken around atezolizumab (anti-PD-L1) treatment.

In DNA, the CDR3 is TGTGCCAGCTCACGTAGGACAGGCCAAGAGACCCAGTACTTC. Encoded protein: CASSRRTGQETQYF. The chain links TRBV18 to TRBJ2-5, with 7 bases fitting TRBD1. The V gene end was trimmed by 4 bases and the J gene end by 1 base; junction bases not matched to a gene: 3. Germline CDR1 is KGHSH and CDR2 is LQKENI. There are 14 residues in the CDR3.